This T cell receptor (beta chain) was identified during a study of prognosis after radiotherapy for stage I lung cancer. Across the whole study: About a dozen patients' tumors were adenocarcinoma, and roughly 7 patients' tumors were squamous cell carcinoma.

The CDR3 spans 17 residues. The germline V and J ends were trimmed by 5 bases and 0 bases, with 14 bases remaining between them. CDR1 and CDR2 (germline): MNHEY, SMNVEV (reference sequence). Genomic DNA provided the template from which TCR beta CDR3 was amplified by two-round multiplex PCR. First-round PCR amplification was performed with primers specific to each TRBV and TRBJ gene. TCRdb reprocessed the multiplex PCR reads via MiXCR and lists one record per CDR3 protein. This sample has about 20,000 distinct CDR3 sequences, with approximately 45% found just once. Sequencing was performed on PBMCs, taken before or after stereotactic body radiation therapy (not recorded which). The rearrangement links TRBV27 to TRBJ1-6, with a tentative D call TRBD1 (5 bases). The TCR was taken from a donor over 45 with non-small cell lung cancer. CDR3: CASSEGQGFSYNSPLHF. For the CDR3, the DNA is TGTGCCAGCAGTGAAGGGCAGGGTTTCTCCTATAATTCACCCCTCCACTTT.